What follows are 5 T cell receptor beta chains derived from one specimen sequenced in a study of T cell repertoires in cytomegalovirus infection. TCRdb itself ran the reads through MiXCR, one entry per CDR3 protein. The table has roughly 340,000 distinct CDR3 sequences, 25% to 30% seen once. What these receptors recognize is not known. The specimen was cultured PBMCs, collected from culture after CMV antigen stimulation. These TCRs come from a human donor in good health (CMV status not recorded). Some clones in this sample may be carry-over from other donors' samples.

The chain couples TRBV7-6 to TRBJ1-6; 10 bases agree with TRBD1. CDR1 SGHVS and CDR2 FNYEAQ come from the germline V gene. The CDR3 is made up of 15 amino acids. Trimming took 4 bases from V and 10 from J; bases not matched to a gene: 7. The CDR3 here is CASSSGTGARSPLHF. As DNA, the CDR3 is TGTGCCAGCAGCTCGGGGACAGGGGCGCGCTCACCCCTCCACTTT.

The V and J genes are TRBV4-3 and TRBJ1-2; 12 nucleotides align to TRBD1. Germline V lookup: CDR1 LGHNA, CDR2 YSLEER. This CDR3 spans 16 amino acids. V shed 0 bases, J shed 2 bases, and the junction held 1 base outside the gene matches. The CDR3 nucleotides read TGCGCCAGCAGCCAAGAAGGGACAGGGGGCAACTATGGCTACACCTTC. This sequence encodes CASSQEGTGGNYGYTF.

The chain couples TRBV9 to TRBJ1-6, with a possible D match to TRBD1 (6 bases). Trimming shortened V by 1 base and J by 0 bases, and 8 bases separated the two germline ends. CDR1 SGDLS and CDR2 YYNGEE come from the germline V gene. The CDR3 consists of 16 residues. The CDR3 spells CASSVTGSSYNSPLHF. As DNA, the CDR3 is TGTGCCAGCAGCGTAACAGGGAGCTCCTATAATTCACCCCTCCACTTT.

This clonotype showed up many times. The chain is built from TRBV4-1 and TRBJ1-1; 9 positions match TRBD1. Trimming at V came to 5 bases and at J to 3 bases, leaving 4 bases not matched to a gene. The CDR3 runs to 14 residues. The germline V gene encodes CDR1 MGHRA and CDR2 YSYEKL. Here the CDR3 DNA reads TGCGCCAGCAGCATCCGGGACAGGGACACTGAAGCTTTCTTT. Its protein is CASSIRDRDTEAFF.

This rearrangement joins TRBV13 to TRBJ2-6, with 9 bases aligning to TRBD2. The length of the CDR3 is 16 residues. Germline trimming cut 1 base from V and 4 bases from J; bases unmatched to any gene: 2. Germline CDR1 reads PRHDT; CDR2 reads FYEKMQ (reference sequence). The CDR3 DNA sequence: TGTGCCAGCAGCTTAGTAGCGGGGGAGGGGGCCAACGTCCTGACTTTC. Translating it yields CASSLVAGEGANVLTF.